This T cell receptor (beta chain) was obtained from a study of cytomegalovirus exposure and HLA in healthy donors. The wider study: Among about 179 million T cells, an earlier analysis found 117 million unique TCR beta sequences.

Between the trimmed V and J ends, which lost 4 bases and 6 bases, there was a span of 10 bases. CDR3 size: 12 residues. With 60 Vbeta and 13 Jbeta primers, the PCR was carried out. Libraries were prepared by immunoSEQ multiplex PCR; TCRdb keeps only in-frame clonotypes and omits some of them. The sample shows roughly 300,000 clones, roughly 90% of them seen only once. This TCR was sampled from a man aged 35 to 55 in good health and CMV-seropositive. Specimen: PBMCs. This sequence joins TRBV23-1 and TRBJ2-7; D is perhaps TRBD2 (6 bases). TRBV23-1 is placed among ORFs of uncertain function. CDR3 DNA sequence: TGCGCCAGCAGTCCCGGAGGGGCCGAGCAGTACTTC. Translation: CASSPGGAEQYF.